Detailed here is one TCR beta chain. Its antigen is undetermined. With 0 bases removed from V and 3 bases from J, the gap between germline ends came to 17 bases. CDR1 is MGHRA, CDR2 YSYEKL, per germline. This CDR3 has 17 amino acids. Unique molecular identifiers were affixed to single, distinct cDNA molecules. TCRdb redid the calling of the 5' RACE reads with MiXCR, one entry per CDR3 protein. The profile shows around 50,000 distinct CDR3 sequences, over 7.5% of them singletons. The source of the sample is a study of early T cells in non-severe SARS-CoV-2 infection. Study in general: RNA in bulk from unsorted whole blood was sequenced, and chains were unpaired. Regarding the study as a whole: Matching results from VDJdb favored anti-spike CD8 responses, leaving private and CD4 specificities undetected.

This receptor was taken from an adult who was a healthcare worker with PCR-confirmed SARS-CoV-2 infection or an uninfected control (not recorded which). The chain links TRBV4-1 to TRBJ1-1; D gene unclear. The sample comprised whole blood. The CDR3 bases are TGCGCCAGCAGCCAAGATGGGCAGAGGACGACTTACACTGAAGCTTTCTTT. This sequence encodes CASSQDGQRTTYTEAFF.